The 27 T cell receptor beta chains below all came from one sample that was sequenced in a study of blood T cell repertoires in COVID-19 (TCRdb year 2020). Preparation of the library involved the immunoSEQ multiplex PCR assay. The table was pulled from immuneACCESS by TCRdb, which kept in-frame rearrangements only. Such tables lose some clones; where checked, under half of the loss comes from unresolved V genes, and the rest has no known cause. The sample includes 150,000 to 200,000 clones, with approximately 83% observed a single time. 9.5% to 13% of the sample rests with the top ten. Sequencing used peripheral blood. The receptor source for this set is a human donor with active or convalescent COVID-19. The donor label of this sample is uncertain.

This chain connects TRBV24-1 to TRBJ2-1, with TRBD2 matching over 8 bases. After removal of 10 bases from V and 0 bases from J, the junction contained 10 bases not matched to a gene. This CDR3 contains 16 residues. Germline lookup yields CDR1 KGHDR and CDR2 SFDVKD. CDR3 DNA sequence: TGTGCCACTTCTGCCTGGACTAGCAGCTCCTACAATGAGCAGTTCTTC. Translating gives CATSAWTSSSYNEQFF.

The table lists this clone with a count of one. This rearrangement joins TRBV12-3 or TRBV12-4 to TRBJ1-1, with D unresolved. This CDR3 contains 12 residues. Deletions cut 5 bases from V and 1 base from J, with 5 bases between. CDR3 protein: CASSRRNTEAFF. The CDR3 nucleotides are TGTGCCAGCAGTCGCAGGAACACTGAAGCTTTCTTT.

V is TRBV7-9 and J is TRBJ1-3; D not resolved. V was pared by 5 bases and J by 3 bases, with 11 bases between. This CDR3 has 14 residues. Germline CDR1 SEHNR, CDR2 FQNEAQ (reference sequence). The CDR3: CASSLVSGGNTIYF. In DNA, the CDR3 is TGTGCCAGCAGCCTCGTATCGGGTGGAAACACCATATATTTT.

J is TRBJ2-7 and V is TRBV28; D is perhaps TRBD2 (5 bases). CDR3 length: 14 amino acids. V lost 6 bases and J 4 bases, leaving 16 bases between the germline ends. CDR1 is MDHEN and CDR2 is SYDVKM in the germline V gene. The CDR3 region is CASSSNPLAYEQYF. In DNA, the CDR3 is TGTGCCAGCAGCTCCAACCCCCTAGCTTACGAGCAGTACTTC.

The V and J genes are TRBV9 and TRBJ2-1; D possibly corresponds to TRBD1 (6 bases). With 4 bases removed from V and 10 bases from J, the gap between germline ends came to 12 bases. The CDR3 consists of 12 residues. Germline lookup yields CDR1 SGDLS and CDR2 YYNGEE. CDR3 sequence: CASSPSGTEQFF. The CDR3 nucleotides read TGTGCCAGCAGCCCCTCCGGGACAGAGCAGTTCTTC.

This sequence joins TRBV5-1 and TRBJ1-6, with 9 bases that match TRBD1. J gave up 5 bases and V 5 bases, and 5 bases lay outside the gene matches. Germline CDR1 and CDR2: SGHRS and YFSETQ. This CDR3 contains 15 residues. CDR3 residues: CASRTGGGNNSPLHF. CDR3 sequence (DNA): TGCGCCAGCAGAACAGGGGGCGGAAATAATTCACCCCTCCACTTT.

This chain joins TRBV18 and TRBJ1-3, with 7 bases matching TRBD1. This CDR3 comprises 18 residues. Germline values: CDR1 KGHSH, CDR2 LQKENI. With 0 bases clipped from V and 0 bases from J, the junction kept 8 bases outside the gene matches. The DNA of the CDR3 is TGTGCCAGCTCACCACCGGGGTTCAGGGGGATCTCTGGAAACACCATATATTTT. It yields the protein CASSPPGFRGISGNTIYF.

The J gene is TRBJ2-7, the V gene TRBV6-1; 12 bases align to TRBD2. Germline assignment: CDR1 MNHNS and CDR2 SASEGT. With V trimmed by 3 bases and J by 0 bases, 3 bases remained unmatched. The CDR3 consists of 16 residues. CDR3 bases: TGTGCCAGCAGTGAGACTAGCGGGAGATACTCCTACGAGCAGTACTTC. Its translation is CASSETSGRYSYEQYF.

This chain connects TRBV2 to TRBJ2-1, with 8 bases matching TRBD2. Germline V gene lookup returns CDR1 SNHLY and CDR2 FYNNEI. CDR3 length equals 15 residues. V shed 1 base, J shed 3 bases, and the junction held 2 bases outside the gene matches. The CDR3 nucleotides are TGTGCCAGCAGTGAAGGGCTAGCGGGCTACAATGAGCAGTTCTTC. This gives the protein CASSEGLAGYNEQFF.

The V gene is TRBV10-1, the J gene TRBJ2-3; the match to TRBD1 covers 7 bases. The CDR3 extends over 16 amino acids. V lost 5 bases to trimming and J lost 10 bases; unmatched junction nucleotides: 18. From germline, CDR1 is WNHNN and CDR2 SYGVQD (reference sequence). CDR3 sequence: CASSRTGASPGDPQYF. CDR3 DNA sequence: TGCGCCAGCAGTCGGACAGGAGCCAGCCCCGGGGATCCGCAGTATTTT.

The V and J genes are TRBV19 and TRBJ2-1; TRBD2 aligns across 11 bases. The germline V gene encodes CDR1 LNHDA and CDR2 SQIVND (reference sequence). After removal of 3 bases from V and 12 bases from J, the junction contained 10 bases not matched to a gene. The CDR3 length is 15 residues. The CDR3 here is CASSILTSGGDGQFF. The CDR3 DNA follows: TGTGCCAGTAGTATCCTCACTAGCGGGGGTGATGGGCAGTTCTTC.

V and J are TRBV7-9 and TRBJ2-2, with D unclear. CDR3 size: 12 residues. V dropped 4 bases and J dropped 6 bases, with 6 bases sitting between them. The germline V gene has CDR1 SEHNR and CDR2 FQNEAQ (reference sequence). CDR3 sequence reads: CASSYEPGELFF. Written as DNA, the CDR3 is TGTGCCAGCAGCTACGAGCCCGGGGAGCTGTTTTTT. The full variable domain, in which reference TRBV7-9 and TRBJ2-2 provide the parts outside the CDR3, is DTGVSQNPRHKITKRGQNVTFRCDPISEHNRLYWYRQTLGQGPEFLTYFQNEAQLEKSRLLSDRFSAERPKGSFSTLEIQRTEQGDSAMYLCASSYEPGELFFGEGSRLTVL.

The chain is built from TRBV9 and TRBJ2-1; D not certain. The CDR3 has 16 residues. Trimming pared 0 bases from V and 0 bases from J, leaving 10 bases between. Germline CDR1 SGDLS, CDR2 YYNGEE. The CDR3 sequence: CASSVVTDSSYNEQFF. The CDR3 DNA reads TGTGCCAGCAGCGTAGTTACAGATAGCTCCTACAATGAGCAGTTCTTC.

V gene TRBV4-3 combines with J gene TRBJ2-2, with a possible D match to TRBD2 (5 bases). The CDR3 covers 14 residues. V dropped 4 bases and J dropped 0 bases, with 6 bases sitting between them. CDR1 and CDR2 (germline): LGHNA, YSLEER. CDR3 sequence: CASSRLPNTGELFF. CDR3 DNA sequence: TGCGCCAGCAGCCGACTACCGAACACCGGGGAGCTGTTTTTT.

The chain carries TRBV6-4 and TRBJ2-1, with 11 bases aligning to TRBD1. Germline CDR1 MRHNA, CDR2 SNTAGT. The V and J ends lost 6 bases and 6 bases, in that order; junction bases with no gene match: 4. The CDR3 has 14 residues. In nucleotides, the CDR3 is TGTGCCAGCAGCCCGGGACAGGGGGGCAATGAGCAGTTCTTC. Translation: CASSPGQGGNEQFF.

The chain combines TRBV19 with TRBJ2-3; unclear D gene. This CDR3 is built from 12 residues. The germline V and J ends were trimmed by 5 bases and 4 bases, with 7 bases remaining between them. The germline gives CDR1 LNHDA, CDR2 SQIVND (reference sequence). CDR3 in amino acids: CASSSGPDTQYF. The CDR3 coding sequence is TGTGCCAGTAGTTCCGGTCCAGATACGCAGTATTTT.

The chain carries TRBV7-9 and TRBJ2-1, with unresolved D. Germline CDR1 and CDR2: SEHNR and FQNEAQ (reference sequence). The CDR3 is made up of 13 amino acids. With 10 bases removed from V and 0 bases from J, the gap between germline ends came to 10 bases. The CDR3 sequence: CATSTRSYNEQFF. The DNA of the CDR3 is TGTGCCACCTCAACTCGCTCCTACAATGAGCAGTTCTTC.

The rearrangement joins TRBV18 to TRBJ1-5; perhaps TRBD1 as D (6 bases). The germline V and J ends were trimmed by 6 bases and 3 bases, with 12 bases remaining between them. The V gene's germline CDR1 is KGHSH and CDR2 LQKENI. This CDR3 spans 14 amino acids. The CDR3: CASSVGQINQPQHF. The CDR3 DNA sequence: TGTGCCAGCTCCGTTGGACAGATCAATCAGCCCCAGCATTTT.

This clone was recorded a few times. The V and J genes are TRBV12-3 or TRBV12-4 and TRBJ2-2; unclear D gene. This CDR3 region has 12 residues. With 6 bases removed from V and 6 bases from J, the gap between germline ends came to 8 bases. The CDR3 is CASRLTAGELFF. The CDR3 DNA reads TGTGCCAGCAGACTTACAGCCGGGGAGCTGTTTTTT.

V usage is TRBV12-3 or TRBV12-4 and J usage is TRBJ1-5; 8 bases are shared with TRBD1. The length of the CDR3 is 12 residues. The ends lost 6 bases at V and 13 bases at J; junction bases unmatched: 8. Here the CDR3 DNA reads TGTGCCAGCAGCCAGACAGGGGTTGGGCAGCATTTT. Encoded protein: CASSQTGVGQHF.

The J gene is TRBJ2-5, the V gene TRBV7-9, with TRBD1 as a possible D gene (5 bases). CDR3 length: 15 amino acids. Trimming pared 1 base from V and 5 bases from J, leaving 14 bases between. CDR1 SEHNR and CDR2 FQNEAQ come from the germline V gene (reference sequence). CDR3 in DNA: TGTGCCAGCAGCTTAGAAGGGGTGAGAAGGGAGACCCAGTACTTC. It yields the protein CASSLEGVRRETQYF.

The gene calls are TRBV4-2 and TRBJ1-6; D is perhaps TRBD1 (5 bases). CDR1 and CDR2 from the germline V gene are LGHNA and YNFKEQ. V was trimmed by 0 bases and J by 6 bases, leaving 12 bases between them. The CDR3 contains 16 residues. The CDR3 sequence is CASSQEVGQGNSPLHF. DNA of the CDR3: TGTGCCAGCAGCCAAGAGGTGGGCCAGGGTAATTCACCCCTCCACTTT.

The chain uses TRBV30 and TRBJ2-1; 9 bases are shared with TRBD1. Germline assignment: CDR1 GTSNPN and CDR2 SVGIG (reference sequence). This CDR3 spans 15 amino acids. J lost 1 base, V lost 0 bases, and 1 base had no gene match. This CDR3 reads CAWSVGTGSYNEQFF. The CDR3 bases are TGTGCCTGGAGTGTAGGGACAGGGTCCTACAATGAGCAGTTCTTC.

V usage is TRBV27 and J usage is TRBJ2-1; TRBD2 aligns across 15 bases. The junction had 14 bases not matched to a gene; V was cut back by 5 bases and J by 6 bases. The CDR3 runs to 19 residues. Germline values: CDR1 MNHEY, CDR2 SMNVEV (reference sequence). The CDR3, as DNA: TGTGCCAGCAGTGAAGGGGCAGGCCGGACTAGCGGGAGGGCCAATGAGCAGTTCTTC. It specifies CASSEGAGRTSGRANEQFF.

The chain has TRBV4-1 and TRBJ2-1; 11 nucleotides align to TRBD2. The CDR3 covers 14 residues. CDR1 MGHRA and CDR2 YSYEKL come from the germline V gene. V shed 7 bases, J shed 4 bases, and the junction held 3 bases outside the gene matches. In DNA, the CDR3 is TGCGCCAGCACCGGACTAGCGGGTTACAATGAGCAGTTCTTC. Amino acids: CASTGLAGYNEQFF.

This clone has just a few counts. This chain links TRBV9 with TRBJ2-2; 11 nucleotides agree with TRBD2. V lost 3 bases, J lost 4 bases, and 5 bases stayed unmatched. CDR3 length equals 16 residues. Germline CDR1 SGDLS, CDR2 YYNGEE. CDR3 amino acids: CASSAPLAGGTGELFF. The CDR3 DNA follows: TGTGCCAGCAGCGCCCCCCTAGCGGGGGGCACCGGGGAGCTGTTTTTT. Combining the CDR3 with reference TRBV9 and TRBJ2-2 gives the whole variable domain DSGVTQTPKHLITATGQRVTLRCSPRSGDLSVYWYQQSLDQGLQFLIQYYNGEERAKGNILERFSAQQFPDLHSELNLSSLELGDSALYFCASSAPLAGGTGELFFGEGSRLTVL.

The chain uses TRBV6-4 and TRBJ2-2, with D perhaps TRBD2 (6 bases). The CDR3 consists of 13 residues. V lost 3 bases and J lost 6, with 8 bases in between. Germline V CDR1 and CDR2: MRHNA, SNTAGT. CDR3 residues: CASSEGGAGELFF. As DNA, the CDR3 is TGTGCCAGCAGTGAGGGGGGTGCCGGGGAGCTGTTTTTT.